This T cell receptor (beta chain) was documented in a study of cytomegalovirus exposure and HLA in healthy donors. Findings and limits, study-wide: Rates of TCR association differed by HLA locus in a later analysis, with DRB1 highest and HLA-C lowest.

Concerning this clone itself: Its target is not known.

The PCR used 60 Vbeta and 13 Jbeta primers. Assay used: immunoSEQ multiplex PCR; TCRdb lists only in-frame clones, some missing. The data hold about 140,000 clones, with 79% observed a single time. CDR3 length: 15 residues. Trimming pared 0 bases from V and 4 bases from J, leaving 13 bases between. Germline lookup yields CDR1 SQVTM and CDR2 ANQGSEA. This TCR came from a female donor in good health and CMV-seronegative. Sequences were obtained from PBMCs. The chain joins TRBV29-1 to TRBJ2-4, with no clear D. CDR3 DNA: TGCAGCGTTGAAGATCTTACGGGTTGGAAAAACATTCAGTACTTC. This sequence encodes CSVEDLTGWKNIQYF.